These 7 T cell receptor beta chains originate from one sample sequenced in a study of T cell repertoires in cytomegalovirus infection. The antigens of these receptors remain unknown. Via MiXCR, TCRdb re-called the reads, giving one row per CDR3 protein. This table has some 480,000 distinct CDR3 sequences, about 33% appearing once. The sample was cultured PBMCs, taken from culture after CMV antigen stimulation. Receptors were obtained from a human donor in good health (CMV status not recorded). Some clones in this sample may be carry-over from other donors' samples.

The CDR3: CASQDRGNYGYTF. In DNA form, the CDR3 reads TGTGCCAGCCAGGACAGGGGGAACTATGGCTACACCTTC. The chain joins TRBV19 to TRBJ1-2, with TRBD1 matching 10 bases. The J segment lost 2 bases and the V segment lost 9 bases, leaving 3 bases of the junction unmatched. CDR3 length: 13 amino acids. From germline, CDR1 is LNHDA and CDR2 SQIVND (reference sequence). The complete variable domain, with remaining parts taken from reference TRBV19 and TRBJ1-2, reads DGGITQSPKYLFRKEGQNVTLSCEQNLNHDAMYWYRQDPGQGLRLIYYSQIVNDFQKGDIAEGYSVSREKKESFPLTVTSAQKNPTAFYLCASQDRGNYGYTFGSGTRLTVV.

This rearrangement joins TRBV6-1 to TRBJ1-1; D remains ambiguous. Germline V CDR1 and CDR2: MNHNS, SASEGT. V was trimmed by 10 bases and J by 10 bases, leaving 13 bases between them. CDR3 length: 10 amino acids. CDR3 residues: CAISALAAFF. The CDR3 nucleotides read TGTGCCATTTCGGCGTTGGCAGCTTTCTTT.

This clonotype was detected a few times. The V gene is TRBV6-2 or TRBV6-3, the J gene TRBJ2-5; no firm D call. CDR3 length: 14 residues. Per germline, CDR1 MNHEY and CDR2 SVGEGT. Trimming removed 8 bases from V and 3 bases from J, with 16 bases in between. The CDR3 region has the DNA TGTGCCAGCTCCCAGGAGCCTCTTAAAGAGACCCAGTACTTC. It encodes CASSQEPLKETQYF.

The chain has TRBV27 and TRBJ1-5; D unclear. CDR3 length equals 15 residues. V was trimmed by 6 bases and J by 0 bases, leaving 12 bases between them. CDR1 MNHEY and CDR2 SMNVEV come from the germline V gene (reference sequence). The CDR3 protein is CASRPGSLSNQPQHF. As DNA, the CDR3 is TGTGCCAGCAGGCCTGGCTCGCTTAGCAATCAGCCCCAGCATTTT.

The chain joins TRBV28 to TRBJ1-1, with D possibly being TRBD1 (5 bases). The CDR3 is 12 residues long. V was pared by 10 bases and J by 3 bases, with 12 bases between. CDR1 MDHEN and CDR2 SYDVKM come from the germline V gene. In DNA form, the CDR3 reads TGTGCCACCGGCGGGGGGTACACTGAAGCTTTCTTT. This gives the protein CATGGGYTEAFF.

J is TRBJ1-2 and V is TRBV11-3; D is undetermined. V was clipped by 5 bases and J by 5 bases, with 15 bases between them. The CDR3 is 14 amino acids. Germline V gene lookup returns CDR1 SGHNT and CDR2 YENEEA. The CDR3 is CASSARTDLYGYTF. Written as DNA, the CDR3 is TGTGCCAGCAGCGCGCGGACGGATCTGTATGGCTACACCTTC.

This clonotype was observed a few times. The V call is TRBV6-2 or TRBV6-3, the J call TRBJ2-3; D remains ambiguous. The CDR3 extends over 15 amino acids. Germline CDR1 is MNHEY and CDR2 is SVGEGT. V lost 1 base, J lost 2 bases, and 10 bases lay in between. The CDR3 sequence is CASSYFASDTDTQYF. CDR3 in DNA: TGTGCCAGCAGTTACTTCGCCTCCGACACAGATACGCAGTATTTT.